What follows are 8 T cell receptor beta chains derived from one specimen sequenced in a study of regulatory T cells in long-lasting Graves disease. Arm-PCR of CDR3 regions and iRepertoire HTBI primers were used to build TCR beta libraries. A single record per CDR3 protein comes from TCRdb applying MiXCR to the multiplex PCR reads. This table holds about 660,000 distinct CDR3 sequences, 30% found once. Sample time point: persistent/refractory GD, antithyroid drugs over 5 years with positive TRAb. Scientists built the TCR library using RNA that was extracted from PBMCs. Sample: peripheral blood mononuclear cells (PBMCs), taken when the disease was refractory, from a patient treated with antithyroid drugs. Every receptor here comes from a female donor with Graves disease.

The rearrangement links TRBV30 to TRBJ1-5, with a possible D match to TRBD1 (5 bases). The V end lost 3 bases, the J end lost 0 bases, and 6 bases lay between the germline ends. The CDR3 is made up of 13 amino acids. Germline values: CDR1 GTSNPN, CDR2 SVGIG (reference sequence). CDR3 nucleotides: TGTGCCTGGAGGGGGACTAGCAATCAGCCCCAGCATTTT. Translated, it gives CAWRGTSNQPQHF.

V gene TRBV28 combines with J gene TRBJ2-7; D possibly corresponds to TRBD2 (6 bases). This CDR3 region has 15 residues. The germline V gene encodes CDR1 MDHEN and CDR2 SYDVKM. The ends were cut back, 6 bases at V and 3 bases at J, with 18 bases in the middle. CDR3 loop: CASSASGGMVYEQYF. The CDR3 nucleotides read TGTGCCAGCAGCGCGAGTGGCGGGATGGTCTACGAGCAGTACTTC.

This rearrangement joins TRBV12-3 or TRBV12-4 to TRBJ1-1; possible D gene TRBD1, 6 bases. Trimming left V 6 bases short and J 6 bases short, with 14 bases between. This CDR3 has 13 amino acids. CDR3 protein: CASSLRGRPEAFF. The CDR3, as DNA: TGTGCCAGCAGCTTACGGGGGCGGCCTGAAGCTTTCTTT.

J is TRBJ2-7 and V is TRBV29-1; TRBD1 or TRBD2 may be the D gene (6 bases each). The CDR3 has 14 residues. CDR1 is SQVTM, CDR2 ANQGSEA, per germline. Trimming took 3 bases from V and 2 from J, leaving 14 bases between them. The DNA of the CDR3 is TGCAGCGTTGAGGGGGGCGAGCGCACCTACGAGCAGTACTTC. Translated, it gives CSVEGGERTYEQYF.

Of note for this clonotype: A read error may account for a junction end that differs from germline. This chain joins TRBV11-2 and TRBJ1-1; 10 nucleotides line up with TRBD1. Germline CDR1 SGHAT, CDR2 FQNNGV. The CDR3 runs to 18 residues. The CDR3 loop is CASSTRGTGVDTNTEASF. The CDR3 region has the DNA TGTGCCAGCAGCACCCGTGGGACAGGGGTTGACACGAACACTGAAGCTTCCTTT.

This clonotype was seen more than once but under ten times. The CDR3 protein is CATSGTGPKETQYF. CDR3 coding DNA: TGTGCCACCTCCGGGACAGGTCCCAAAGAGACCCAGTACTTC. The V and J genes are TRBV10-3 and TRBJ2-5, with 8 bases that match TRBD1. The trim removed 10 bases at V and 3 bases at J, leaving 10 bases unmatched. CDR3 length: 14 residues. Germline V lookup: CDR1 ENHRY, CDR2 SYGVKD.

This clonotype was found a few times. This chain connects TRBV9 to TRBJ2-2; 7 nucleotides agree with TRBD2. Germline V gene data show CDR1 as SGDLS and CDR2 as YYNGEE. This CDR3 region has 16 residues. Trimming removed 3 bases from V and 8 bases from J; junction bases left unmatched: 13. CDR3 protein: CASSAPRGGVPGELFF. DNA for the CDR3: TGTGCCAGCAGCGCTCCCCGCGGGGGAGTGCCGGGGGAGCTGTTTTTT.

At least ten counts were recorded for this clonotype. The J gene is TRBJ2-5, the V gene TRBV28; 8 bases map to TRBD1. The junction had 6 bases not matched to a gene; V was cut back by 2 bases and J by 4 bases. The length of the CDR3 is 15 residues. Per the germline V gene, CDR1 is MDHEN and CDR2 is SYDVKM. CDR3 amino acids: CASSLLKGTGETQYF. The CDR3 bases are TGTGCCAGCAGTTTACTAAAAGGGACAGGAGAGACCCAGTACTTC. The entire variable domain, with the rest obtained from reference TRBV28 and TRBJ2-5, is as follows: DVKVTQSSRYLVKRTGEKVFLECVQDMDHENMFWYRQDPGLGLRLIYFSYDVKMKEKGDIPEGYSVSREKKERFSLILESASTNQTSMYLCASSLLKGTGETQYFGPGTRLLVL.